Reported below is one T cell receptor (beta chain). The sample belongs to a study of blood T cell repertoires in COVID-19. About the study: COVID-19 samples from acute and convalescent phases originated in the United States, Italy and Spain. Sample material is recorded as cDNA or gDNA derived from T cells, B-cell-depleted T cells, or PBMCs.

Authors' methods: Reference gene primers were amplified, and this amplification served to estimate nucleated cell counts. TCRdb's table, derived via immunoSEQ multiplex PCR, lists solely in-frame clones and lacks some. The V and J calls and the clone size are those of that table, but D and trimming were determined from the DNA. The table records about 180,000 clones, 86% of them present only once. The CDR3 runs 13 residues. The germline CDR1 and CDR2 sequences are SGHTA and FQGNSA. V dropped 3 bases and J dropped 2 bases, with 7 bases sitting between them. Specimen: peripheral blood. This rearrangement joins TRBV7-2 to TRBJ2-5, with D possibly being TRBD2 (6 bases). The sequence derives from a man in his fifties with active or convalescent COVID-19. The CDR3 DNA is TGTGCCAGCAGCTTCGCGGGGCAAGAGACCCAGTACTTC. Protein sequence: CASSFAGQETQYF.